The T cell receptor beta chain described here comes from a study of T cells after yellow fever vaccination. Background on the study: Some fractions had low cell numbers, and these were prepared with SMART-Seq v4 Ultra Low Input.

This clonotype was recorded a few times. The target antigen is unknown. Making TCR cDNA involved 5'RACE template switching, which added UMIs and a universal primer site. Via MiXCR, TCRdb re-called the 5' RACE reads, giving one row per CDR3 protein. The sample records about 580,000 distinct CDR3 sequences, around 16% being singletons. The CDR3 spans 17 residues. V lost 4 bases to trimming and J lost 3 bases; unmatched junction nucleotides: 13. The V gene's germline CDR1 is SGHAT and CDR2 FQNNGV. Findings and caveats of the study: Booster samples showed a return of most primary-vaccination clones (roughly 96% CD4, around 88% CD8). It was a small share of clonotypes that appeared in both CD4 and CD8 compartments.

This sample comprised PBMCs, obtained 5 days after the first yellow fever vaccination. This chain connects TRBV11-2 to TRBJ2-7; 9 bases match TRBD2. The TCR comes from a man aged 18 to 30 who received the YFV17D yellow fever vaccine. CDR3 bases: TGTGCCAGCAGCTCCCGAGGGAGCGGGGGGAACCTCTACGAGCAGTACGTC. Amino acids: CASSSRGSGGNLYEQYV.